These T cell receptor beta chains were read from a single sample in a study of blood T cell repertoires in COVID-19. The table came from immunoSEQ multiplex PCR; TCRdb's copy has only in-frame clones and leaves some out. The table shows around 230,000 clones, with around 90% occurring only once. The sample was peripheral blood. The receptors originated from a man between 60 and 75 years old who had recovered from COVID-19. CDR3s include the opening cysteine and the closing phenylalanine or tryptophan. D genes are given only for firm matches. Expanded clones get a size class; other rows say once, few or many, or leave the size out.

TRBJ1-1 | few | TRBV27 | TRBD1 | CASSPPGGWTEAFF | TGTGCCAGCAGTCCCCCAGGGGGTTGGACTGAAGCTTTCTTT
TRBJ2-1 | NA | TRBV5-1 | TRBD2 | CASSRGPGGDPNEQFF | TGCGCCAGCAGTCGCGGCCCGGGGGGAGATCCCAATGAGCAGTTCTTC
TRBJ2-1 | NA | TRBV11-2 | NA | CASSLRGASYNEQFF | TGTGCCAGCAGCTTAAGAGGAGCTTCCTACAATGAGCAGTTCTTC
TRBJ1-6 | NA | TRBV7-9 | NA | CASSFSYRTDRNNSPLHF | TGTGCCAGCAGCTTCTCCTACAGGACCGACAGAAATAATTCACCCCTCCACTTT
TRBJ1-4 | NA | TRBV7-2 | TRBD1 | CASSSGQATNEKLFF | TGTGCCAGCAGCTCGGGACAGGCAACTAATGAAAAACTGTTTTTT
TRBJ1-1 | NA | TRBV5-1 | NA | CASSFSGFGSTEAFF | TGCGCCAGCAGCTTTTCGGGATTCGGCAGCACTGAAGCTTTCTTT
TRBJ2-6 | NA | TRBV3-1/TRBV3-2 | NA | CASSQRGSGANVLTF | TGTGCCAGCAGCCAAAGGGGGTCTGGGGCCAACGTCCTGACTTTC
TRBJ2-1 | NA | TRBV2 | NA | CASGRASYNEQFF | TGTGCCAGCGGGCGAGCCTCCTACAATGAGCAGTTCTTC
TRBJ2-1 | NA | TRBV13 | NA | CASSLWGDEQFF | TGTGCCAGCAGCTTATGGGGGGATGAGCAGTTCTTC
TRBJ1-6 | NA | TRBV27 | NA | CASSFGSFSYNSPLHF | TGTGCCAGCAGTTTTGGCAGTTTCTCCTATAATTCACCCCTCCACTTT
TRBJ1-5 | NA | TRBV24-1 | NA | CATSDGGRGQPQHF | TGTGCCACCAGTGATGGTGGCAGGGGACAGCCCCAGCATTTT
TRBJ1-1 | NA | TRBV2 | TRBD1 | CASRGRDRGTEAFF | TGTGCCAGCAGAGGCCGGGACAGGGGGACTGAAGCTTTCTTT
TRBJ1-2 | few | TRBV27 | TRBD1 | CASRRTGSTYGYTF | TGTGCCAGCAGGCGGACAGGGAGCACCTATGGCTACACCTTC
TRBJ1-5 | NA | TRBV3-1/TRBV3-2 | TRBD1 | CASSQNRDRGQPQHF | TGTGCCAGCAGCCAAAACCGGGACAGGGGTCAGCCCCAGCATTTT
TRBJ1-3 | NA | TRBV12-3/TRBV12-4 | TRBD1 | CASSPQGLGTIYF | TGTGCCAGCAGTCCACAGGGGTTGGGCACCATATATTTT
TRBJ1-1 | NA | TRBV6-1 | NA | CASSEALTFF | TGTGCCAGCAGTGAAGCGCTAACTTTCTTT
TRBJ2-4 | NA | TRBV5-1 | NA | CASSLEGGGKNIQYF | TGCGCCAGCAGCTTGGAGGGAGGGGGCAAAAACATTCAGTACTTC
TRBJ1-5 | NA | TRBV27 | TRBD1 | CASSLYRQGLVRQPQHF | TGTGCCAGCAGTTTATACCGACAGGGCTTGGTCCGTCAGCCCCAGCATTTT
TRBJ1-2 | NA | TRBV2 | NA | CASSAEAGTVYGYTF | TGTGCCAGCAGTGCCGAGGCAGGGACTGTCTATGGCTACACCTTC
TRBJ2-7 | NA | TRBV7-9 | TRBD2 | CASSSGLAGGVYEQYF | TGTGCCAGCAGCTCAGGACTAGCGGGGGGAGTGTACGAGCAGTACTTC
TRBJ1-3 | NA | TRBV12-3/TRBV12-4 | TRBD1 | CATDRAGNTIYF | TGTGCCACCGACAGGGCTGGAAACACCATATATTTT
TRBJ1-6 | NA | TRBV5-1 | NA | CARSLWGGVEDSPLHF | TGCGCCCGCAGCCTATGGGGGGGGGTGGAGGATTCACCCCTCCACTTT
TRBJ1-6 | NA | TRBV6-4 | NA | CARTIRVPYNSPLHF | TGTGCCCGAACGATCAGGGTACCCTATAATTCACCCCTCCACTTT
TRBJ2-7 | NA | TRBV14 | NA | CASSQVSQGPLRYEQYF | TGTGCCAGCAGCCAAGTCTCACAGGGACCTTTACGCTACGAGCAGTACTTC
TRBJ2-1 | NA | TRBV3-1/TRBV3-2 | TRBD2 | CASSQGTPVTSGTYNEQFF | TGTGCCAGCAGCCAAGGAACCCCGGTGACTAGCGGGACTTACAATGAGCAGTTCTTC
TRBJ1-2 | NA | TRBV11-2 | NA | CASSLVQGLSGYTF | TGTGCCAGCAGCTTAGTGCAGGGACTGAGCGGCTACACCTTC
TRBJ1-1 | NA | TRBV7-9 | NA | CASSSTGVNTEAFF | TGTGCCAGCAGCTCGACAGGAGTGAACACTGAAGCTTTCTTT
TRBJ2-1 | NA | TRBV3-1/TRBV3-2 | NA | CASSQGTAGQFF | TGTGCCAGCAGCCAAGGGACAGCAGGGCAGTTCTTC
TRBJ2-7 | NA | TRBV6-5 | NA | CASRRGIPPYEQYF | TGTGCCAGCAGAAGGGGGATTCCTCCCTACGAGCAGTACTTC
TRBJ1-3 | NA | TRBV10-3 | TRBD1 | CAIRDRDRGLAGNTIYF | TGTGCCATCAGAGACCGGGACAGGGGGCTTGCTGGAAACACCATATATTTT
TRBJ1-5 | NA | TRBV30 | NA | CAWSRPGPGQPQHF | TGTGCCTGGAGTAGGCCAGGGCCGGGTCAGCCCCAGCATTTT
TRBJ2-1 | few | TRBV19 | TRBD2 | CASSRVSGAYNEQFF | TGTGCCAGTAGTCGGGTTAGCGGGGCCTACAATGAGCAGTTCTTC
TRBJ2-3 | NA | TRBV12-5 | TRBD2 | CASGPPGLGTDTQYF | TGTGCTAGTGGCCCTCCGGGACTAGGCACAGATACGCAGTATTTT
TRBJ1-2 | NA | TRBV5-6 | NA | CASSSIRSVGYTF | TGTGCCAGCAGCTCGATCAGGTCGGTGGGCTACACCTTC
TRBJ2-7 | NA | TRBV19 | NA | CASSIEGRTDTYEQYF | TGTGCCAGTAGTATAGAGGGAAGGACGGACACCTACGAGCAGTACTTC
TRBJ2-2 | NA | TRBV7-2 | NA | CASSLGRNTGELFF | TGTGCCAGCAGCTTAGGCAGAAACACCGGGGAGCTGTTTTTT
TRBJ2-1 | NA | TRBV11-2 | TRBD2 | CASSLSGGAFNEQFF | TGTGCCAGCAGCTTATCCGGGGGGGCCTTCAATGAGCAGTTCTTC
TRBJ2-2 | NA | TRBV6-5 | TRBD1 | CASRLTGVRAGELFF | TGTGCCAGCAGGCTGACAGGGGTTCGGGCCGGGGAGCTGTTTTTT
TRBJ1-1 | NA | TRBV5-5 | TRBD1 | CASSLDGQGTTEAFF | TGTGCCAGCAGCTTGGATGGACAGGGGACGACTGAAGCTTTCTTT
TRBJ2-1 | NA | TRBV12-3/TRBV12-4 | NA | CASSFSVYNEQFF | TGTGCCAGCAGTTTCTCGGTCTACAATGAGCAGTTCTTC
TRBJ2-3 | NA | TRBV2 | NA | CASSVQRDMWRTDTQYF | TGTGCCAGCAGTGTCCAGAGGGACATGTGGAGGACAGATACGCAGTATTTT
TRBJ2-3 | NA | TRBV5-1 | TRBD2 | CASSSGTSGPSTDTQYF | TGCGCCAGCAGCTCTGGGACTAGCGGGCCATCCACAGATACGCAGTATTTT
TRBJ1-5 | NA | TRBV12-3/TRBV12-4 | TRBD1 | CASSQQGNQPQHF | TGTGCCAGCAGTCAACAGGGGAATCAGCCCCAGCATTTT
TRBJ2-3 | once | TRBV18 | TRBD2 | CASSRQAGGTDTQYF | TGTGCCAGCTCACGACAAGCGGGGGGTACTGATACGCAGTATTTT
TRBJ1-1 | NA | TRBV12-5 | NA | CASGLVAGTEAFF | TGTGCTAGTGGTTTGGTAGCCGGGACAGAAGCTTTCTTT
TRBJ2-3 | NA | TRBV6-2/TRBV6-3 | NA | CASSSTGTSSDTQYF | TGTGCCAGCAGTTCTACCGGGACTTCTTCAGATACGCAGTATTTT
TRBJ1-1 | NA | TRBV6-4 | NA | CASSDPRDMNTEAFF | TGTGCCAGCAGTGATCCCAGGGACATGAACACTGAAGCTTTCTTT
TRBJ2-7 | NA | TRBV28 | NA | CASSLSARRSSYEQYF | TGTGCCAGCAGTTTATCGGCCAGGAGGAGCTCCTACGAGCAGTACTTC
TRBJ1-2 | NA | TRBV4-1 | NA | CASSLRREDNGYTF | TGCGCCAGCAGCCTCCGGCGGGAAGACAATGGCTACACCTTC
TRBJ1-1 | NA | TRBV19 | TRBD1 | CASSVRGVTEAFF | TGTGCCAGTAGTGTCAGGGGGGTGACTGAAGCTTTCTTT
TRBJ1-5 | once | TRBV15 | TRBD1 | CATSRVPGTGLGNQPQHF | TGTGCCACCAGCAGAGTACCAGGGACAGGTTTAGGCAATCAGCCCCAGCATTTT
TRBJ1-3 | NA | TRBV5-4 | NA | CASSFQGRDTIYF | TGTGCCAGCAGCTTCCAGGGTAGGGACACCATATATTTT
TRBJ2-2 | NA | TRBV24-1 | TRBD1 | CATSDLMGTGSGTGELFF | TGTGCCACCAGTGATTTGATGGGGACAGGGTCGGGCACCGGGGAGCTGTTTTTT
TRBJ1-6 | NA | TRBV5-1 | NA | CASSLANNYNSPLHF | TGCGCCAGCAGCTTGGCCAACAATTATAATTCACCCCTCCACTTT
TRBJ1-5 | NA | TRBV30 | NA | CAWSASGGDVYSNQPQHF | TGTGCCTGGAGCGCCTCGGGGGGAGACGTCTATAGCAATCAGCCCCAGCATTTT